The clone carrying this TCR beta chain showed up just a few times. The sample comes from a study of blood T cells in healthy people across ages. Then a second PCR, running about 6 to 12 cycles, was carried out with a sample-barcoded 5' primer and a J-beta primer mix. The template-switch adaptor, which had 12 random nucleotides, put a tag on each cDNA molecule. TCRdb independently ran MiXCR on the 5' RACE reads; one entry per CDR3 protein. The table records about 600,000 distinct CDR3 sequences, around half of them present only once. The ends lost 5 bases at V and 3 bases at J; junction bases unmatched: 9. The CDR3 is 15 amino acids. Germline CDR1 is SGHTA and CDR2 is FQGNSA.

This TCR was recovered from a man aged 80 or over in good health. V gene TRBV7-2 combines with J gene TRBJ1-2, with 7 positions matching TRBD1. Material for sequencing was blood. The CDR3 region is CASSTGTARDYGYTF. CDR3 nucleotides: TGTGCCAGCAGCACCGGGACAGCTAGGGACTATGGCTACACCTTC.